This entry features one T cell receptor (beta chain) sequence. Antigen: not known. V shed 3 bases and J shed 7 bases, with 13 bases lying between them. The CDR3 contains 14 residues. Germline-derived CDR1 and CDR2 are SNHLY and FYNNEI. Baseline was the first blood sampling point, followed by cycle 4 day 1 and cycle 7 day 1. The data stem from a study of OX40 agonist ivuxolimab in advanced cancers. Across the whole study: Enrollees could have had prior anti-PD-1, anti-PD-L1 or anti-CTLA-4 therapy, which more than 30% had received.

Sequenced by immunoSEQ multiplex PCR; TCRdb stores in-frame clones only, minus some. The sample lists some 70,000 clones; 89% were seen once. General study points: Clonal expansion from baseline to week 6 occurred in both CD4+ and CD8+ T cells. On average, CD8+ T cells showed a greater number of expanded clones than CD4+.

The V call is TRBV2, the J call TRBJ1-5; D call uncertain. Here the sequenced sample was CD4+ or CD8+ T cells sorted from blood, taken in a trial of the OX40 agonist ivuxolimab. The receptor's source is an adult with an advanced solid tumor such as melanoma, head and neck, liver or kidney cancer. CDR3: CASSDGPPGQPQHF. CDR3 sequence (DNA): TGTGCCAGCAGTGACGGGCCACCCGGGCAGCCCCAGCATTTT. Variable domain in full (rest from reference TRBV2 and TRBJ1-5): EPEVTQTPSHQVTQMGQEVILRCVPISNHLYFYWYRQILGQKVEFLVSFYNNEISEKSEIFDDQFSVERPDGSNFTLKIRSTKLEDSAMYFCASSDGPPGQPQHFGDGTRLSIL.